The T cell receptor beta chain under discussion was sequenced for a study of TIL therapy for anti-PD-1-resistant metastatic lung cancer. The overall study: Median tumor PD-L1 proportion score was 5% to 7%. Tumors carried a median about 1.5 non-synonymous mutations per megabase. Study-wide results and caveats: After infusion, TIL clonotypes partly replaced peripheral T cells and declined over months.

Noted time point: pre-treatment sample, taken before nivolumab and TIL therapy. As to this clone: Its antigen remains unknown.

Between the trimmed V and J ends, which lost 8 bases and 4 bases, there was a span of 5 bases. Germline V gene lookup returns CDR1 LNHDA and CDR2 SQIVND (reference sequence). The CDR3 is made up of 10 amino acids. Sequencing used immunoSEQ v3. The table came from immunoSEQ multiplex PCR; TCRdb's copy has only in-frame clones and leaves some out. Of about 55,000 clones in the sample, more than 80% are singletons; the top ten hold just under 3%. V is TRBV19 and J is TRBJ1-1; D is unclear. The sequencing here drew on blood, taken at baseline. The clonotype originates from a person aged 25-85 years with non-small cell lung cancer. CDR3 in amino acids: CASGFTEAFF. The CDR3 nucleotides are TGTGCCAGTGGGTTCACTGAAGCTTTCTTT.